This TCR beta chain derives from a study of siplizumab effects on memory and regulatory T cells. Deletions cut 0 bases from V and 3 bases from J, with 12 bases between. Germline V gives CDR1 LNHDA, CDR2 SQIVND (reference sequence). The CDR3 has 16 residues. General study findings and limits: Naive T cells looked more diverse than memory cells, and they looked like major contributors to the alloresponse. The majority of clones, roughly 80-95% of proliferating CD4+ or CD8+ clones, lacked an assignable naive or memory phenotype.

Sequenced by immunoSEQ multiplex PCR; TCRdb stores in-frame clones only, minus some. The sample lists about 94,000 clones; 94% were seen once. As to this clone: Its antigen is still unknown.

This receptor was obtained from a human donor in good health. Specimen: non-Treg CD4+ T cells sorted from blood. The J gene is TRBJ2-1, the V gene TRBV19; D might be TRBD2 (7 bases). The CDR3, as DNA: TGTGCCAGTAGTATAGATAGGGGGAGGGTCTACAATGAGCAGTTCTTC. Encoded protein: CASSIDRGRVYNEQFF.